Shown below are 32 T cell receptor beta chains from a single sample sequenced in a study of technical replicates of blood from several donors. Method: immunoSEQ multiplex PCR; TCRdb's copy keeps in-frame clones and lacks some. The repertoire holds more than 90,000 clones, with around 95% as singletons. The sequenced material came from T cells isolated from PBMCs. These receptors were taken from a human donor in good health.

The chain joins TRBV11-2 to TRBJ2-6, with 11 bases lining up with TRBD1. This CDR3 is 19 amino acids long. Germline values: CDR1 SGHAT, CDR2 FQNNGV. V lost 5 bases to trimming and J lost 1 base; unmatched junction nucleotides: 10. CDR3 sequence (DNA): TGTGCCAGCAGCGACCCTCGGGGGACAGGGGGGTCTGGGGCCAACGTCCTGACTTTC. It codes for CASSDPRGTGGSGANVLTF.

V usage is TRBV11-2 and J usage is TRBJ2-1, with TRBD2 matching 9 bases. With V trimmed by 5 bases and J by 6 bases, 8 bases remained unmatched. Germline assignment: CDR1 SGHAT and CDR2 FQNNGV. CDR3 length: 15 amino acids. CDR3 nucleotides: TGTGCCAGCAGCCCATCTAGCGGGACCCCCAATGAGCAGTTCTTC. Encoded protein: CASSPSSGTPNEQFF. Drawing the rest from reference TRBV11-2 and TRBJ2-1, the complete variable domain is EAGVAQSPRYKIIEKRQSVAFWCNPISGHATLYWYQQILGQGPKLLIQFQNNGVVDDSQLPKDRFSAERLKGVDSTLKIQPAKLEDSAVYLCASSPSSGTPNEQFFGPGTRLTVL.

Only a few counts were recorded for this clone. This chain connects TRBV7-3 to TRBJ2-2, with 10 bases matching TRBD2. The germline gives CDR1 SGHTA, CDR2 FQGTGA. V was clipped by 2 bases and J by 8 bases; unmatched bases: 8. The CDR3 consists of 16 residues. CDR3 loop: CASSLGLAGASGELFF. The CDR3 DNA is TGTGCCAGCAGCTTAGGGCTAGCGGGAGCGTCAGGGGAGCTGTTTTTT.

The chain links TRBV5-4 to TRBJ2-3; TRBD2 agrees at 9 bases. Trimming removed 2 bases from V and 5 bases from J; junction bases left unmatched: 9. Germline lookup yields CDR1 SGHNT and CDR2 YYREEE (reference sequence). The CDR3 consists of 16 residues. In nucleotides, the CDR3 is TGTGCCAGCAGCTTCCCGAGGCGGGAGGGCCAAGATACGCAGTATTTT. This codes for CASSFPRREGQDTQYF.

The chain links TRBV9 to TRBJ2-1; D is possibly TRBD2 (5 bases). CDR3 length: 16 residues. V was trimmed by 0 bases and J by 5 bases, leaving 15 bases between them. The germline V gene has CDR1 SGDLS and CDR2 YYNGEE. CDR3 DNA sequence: TGTGCCAGCAGCGTAGCTAAGGTATCGGGAAACAATGAGCAGTTCTTC. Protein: CASSVAKVSGNNEQFF.

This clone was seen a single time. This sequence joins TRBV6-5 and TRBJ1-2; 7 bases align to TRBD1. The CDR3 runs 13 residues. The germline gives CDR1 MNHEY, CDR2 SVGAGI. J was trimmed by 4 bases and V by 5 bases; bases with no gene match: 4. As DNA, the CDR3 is TGTGCCAGCAGTCCCGGGACAGTCTATGGCTACACCTTC. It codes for CASSPGTVYGYTF.

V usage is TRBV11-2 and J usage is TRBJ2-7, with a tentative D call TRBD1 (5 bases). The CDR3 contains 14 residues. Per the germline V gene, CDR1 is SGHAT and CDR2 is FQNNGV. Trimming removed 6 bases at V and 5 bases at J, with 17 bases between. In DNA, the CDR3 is TGTGCCAGCAGAAACACAAGGGGTTCCCACGAGCAGTACTTC. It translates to CASRNTRGSHEQYF.

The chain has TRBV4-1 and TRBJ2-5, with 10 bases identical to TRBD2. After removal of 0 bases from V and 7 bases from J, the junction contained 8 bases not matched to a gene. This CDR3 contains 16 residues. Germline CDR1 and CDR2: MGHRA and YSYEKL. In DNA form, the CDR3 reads TGCGCCAGCAGCCAAGATCCAGCGGGAGGGCCTTGGACCCAGTACTTC. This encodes CASSQDPAGGPWTQYF.

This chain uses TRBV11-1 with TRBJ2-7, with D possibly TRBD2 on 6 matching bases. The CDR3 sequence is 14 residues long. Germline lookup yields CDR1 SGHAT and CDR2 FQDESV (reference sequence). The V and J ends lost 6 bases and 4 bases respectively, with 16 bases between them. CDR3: CASSPWTKGYEQYF. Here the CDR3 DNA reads TGTGCCAGCAGTCCTTGGACTAAGGGGTACGAGCAGTACTTC.

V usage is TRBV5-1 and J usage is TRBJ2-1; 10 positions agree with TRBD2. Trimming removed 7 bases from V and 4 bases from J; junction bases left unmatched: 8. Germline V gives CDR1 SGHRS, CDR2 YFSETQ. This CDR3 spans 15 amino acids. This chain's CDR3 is CASGTPGLAYNEQFF. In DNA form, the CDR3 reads TGCGCCAGCGGAACACCGGGACTAGCGTACAATGAGCAGTTCTTC. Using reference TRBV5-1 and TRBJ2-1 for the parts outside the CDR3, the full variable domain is KAGVTQTPRYLIKTRGQQVTLSCSPISGHRSVSWYQQTPGQGLQFLFEYFSETQRNKGNFPGRFSGRQFSNSRSEMNVSTLELGDSALYLCASGTPGLAYNEQFFGPGTRLTVL.

The CDR3 DNA follows: TGTGCCAGCAGCTTAGGACTAGCGGTATCCGAGCAGTACTTC. This translates into CASSLGLAVSEQYF. V and J are TRBV7-2 and TRBJ2-7; 9 bases are a match to TRBD2. Germline CDR1 SGHTA, CDR2 FQGNSA. The CDR3 consists of 14 residues. Losses at the gene ends were 1 base for V and 6 bases for J; bases not matched to a gene: 4.

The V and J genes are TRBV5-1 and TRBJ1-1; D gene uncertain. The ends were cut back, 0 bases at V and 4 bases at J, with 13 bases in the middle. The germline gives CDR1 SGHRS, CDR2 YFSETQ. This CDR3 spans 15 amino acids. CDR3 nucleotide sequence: TGCGCCAGCAGCTTGGACCCGGGGTGGGGCACTGAAGCTTTCTTT. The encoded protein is CASSLDPGWGTEAFF.

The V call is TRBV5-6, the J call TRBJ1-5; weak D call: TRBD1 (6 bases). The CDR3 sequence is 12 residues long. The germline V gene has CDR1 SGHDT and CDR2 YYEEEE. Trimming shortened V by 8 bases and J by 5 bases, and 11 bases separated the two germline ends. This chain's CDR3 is CASSSGDQPQHF. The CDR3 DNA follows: TGTGCCAGTTCCTCAGGGGATCAGCCCCAGCATTTT.

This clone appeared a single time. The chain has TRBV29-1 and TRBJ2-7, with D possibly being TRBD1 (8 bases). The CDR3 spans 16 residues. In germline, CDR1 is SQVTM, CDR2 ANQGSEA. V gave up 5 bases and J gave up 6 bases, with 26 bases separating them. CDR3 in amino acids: CSVHTGGSGPSGEQYF. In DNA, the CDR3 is TGCAGCGTTCACACAGGGGGTAGCGGGCCATCGGGCGAGCAGTACTTC.

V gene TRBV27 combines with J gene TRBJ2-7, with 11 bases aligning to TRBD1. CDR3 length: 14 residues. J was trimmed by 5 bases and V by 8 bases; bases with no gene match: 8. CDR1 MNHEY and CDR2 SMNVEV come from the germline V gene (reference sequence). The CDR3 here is CASQTGTGGHEQYF. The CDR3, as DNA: TGTGCCAGCCAGACTGGGACAGGGGGACACGAGCAGTACTTC.

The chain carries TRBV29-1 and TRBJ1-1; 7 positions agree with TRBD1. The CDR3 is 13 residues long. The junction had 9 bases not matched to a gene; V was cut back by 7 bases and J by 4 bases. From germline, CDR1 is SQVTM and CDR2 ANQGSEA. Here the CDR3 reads CSAAAGQATEAFF. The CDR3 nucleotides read TGCAGCGCCGCCGCCGGACAGGCCACTGAAGCTTTCTTT.

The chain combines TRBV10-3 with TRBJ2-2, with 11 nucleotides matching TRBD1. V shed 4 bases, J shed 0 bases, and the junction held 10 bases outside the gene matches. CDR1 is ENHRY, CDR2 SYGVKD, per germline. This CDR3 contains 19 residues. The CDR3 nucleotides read TGTGCCATCAGTGCTTCCGGGACAGGGGGAAACCCGAACACCGGGGAGCTGTTTTTT. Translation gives CAISASGTGGNPNTGELFF.

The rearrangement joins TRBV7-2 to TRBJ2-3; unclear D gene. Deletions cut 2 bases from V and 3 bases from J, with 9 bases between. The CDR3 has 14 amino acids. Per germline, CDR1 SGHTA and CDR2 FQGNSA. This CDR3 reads CASSLTSGTDTQYF. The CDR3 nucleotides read TGTGCCAGCAGCTTAACCTCCGGGACAGATACGCAGTATTTT.

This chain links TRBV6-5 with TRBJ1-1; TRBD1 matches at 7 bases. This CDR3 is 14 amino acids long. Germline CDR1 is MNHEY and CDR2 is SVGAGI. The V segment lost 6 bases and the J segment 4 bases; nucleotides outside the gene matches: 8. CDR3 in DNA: TGTGCCAGCAGCCGCACAGGGGTCGGCACTGAAGCTTTCTTT. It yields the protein CASSRTGVGTEAFF.

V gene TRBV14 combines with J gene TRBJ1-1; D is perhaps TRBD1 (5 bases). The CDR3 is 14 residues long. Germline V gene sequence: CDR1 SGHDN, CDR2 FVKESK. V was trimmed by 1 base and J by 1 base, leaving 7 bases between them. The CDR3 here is CASSQVDKNTEAFF. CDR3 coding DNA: TGTGCCAGCAGCCAAGTGGACAAGAACACTGAAGCTTTCTTT.

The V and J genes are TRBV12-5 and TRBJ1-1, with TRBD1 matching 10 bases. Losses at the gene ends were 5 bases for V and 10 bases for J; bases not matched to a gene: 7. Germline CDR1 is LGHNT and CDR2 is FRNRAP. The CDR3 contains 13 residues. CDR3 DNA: TGTGCTAGTGGTCCCCGGGACAGGGGTATAGCTTTCTTT. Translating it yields CASGPRDRGIAFF.

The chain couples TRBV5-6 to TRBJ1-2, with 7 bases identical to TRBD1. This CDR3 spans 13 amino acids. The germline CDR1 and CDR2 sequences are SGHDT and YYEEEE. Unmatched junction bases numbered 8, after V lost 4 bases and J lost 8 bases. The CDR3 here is CASSPGQVKGYTF. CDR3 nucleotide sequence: TGTGCCAGCAGCCCTGGACAGGTAAAAGGCTACACCTTC.

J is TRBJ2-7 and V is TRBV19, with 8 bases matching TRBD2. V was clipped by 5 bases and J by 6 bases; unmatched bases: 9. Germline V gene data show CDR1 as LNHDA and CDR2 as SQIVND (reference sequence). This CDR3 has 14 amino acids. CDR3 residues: CASSRSGSLTEQYF. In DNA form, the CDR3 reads TGTGCCAGTAGTCGCAGCGGGAGTCTTACCGAGCAGTACTTC. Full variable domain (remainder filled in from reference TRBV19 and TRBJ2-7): DGGITQSPKYLFRKEGQNVTLSCEQNLNHDAMYWYRQDPGQGLRLIYYSQIVNDFQKGDIAEGYSVSREKKESFPLTVTSAQKNPTAFYLCASSRSGSLTEQYFGPGTRLTVT.

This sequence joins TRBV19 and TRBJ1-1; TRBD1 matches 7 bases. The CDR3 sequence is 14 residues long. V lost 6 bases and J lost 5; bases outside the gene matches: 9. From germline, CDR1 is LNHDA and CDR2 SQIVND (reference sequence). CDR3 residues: CASRTHNRGTEAFF. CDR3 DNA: TGTGCCAGTAGGACCCATAACAGGGGAACTGAAGCTTTCTTT.

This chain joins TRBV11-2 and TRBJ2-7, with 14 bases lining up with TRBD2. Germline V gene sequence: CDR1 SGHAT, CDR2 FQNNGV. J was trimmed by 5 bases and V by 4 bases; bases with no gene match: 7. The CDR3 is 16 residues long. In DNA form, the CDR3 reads TGTGCCAGCAGCTCGGGACTAGCGGGAGATTTGGACGAGCAGTACTTC. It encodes CASSSGLAGDLDEQYF.

The chain's CDR3 is CASSPPSGITDTQYF. Written as DNA, the CDR3 is TGTGCCAGCAGTCCCCCTAGCGGGATCACAGATACGCAGTATTTT. The rearrangement joins TRBV25-1 to TRBJ2-3; 9 bases line up with TRBD2. This CDR3 contains 15 residues. The V and J ends lost 5 bases and 2 bases, in that order; junction bases with no gene match: 5. CDR1 MGHDK and CDR2 SYGVNS come from the germline V gene.

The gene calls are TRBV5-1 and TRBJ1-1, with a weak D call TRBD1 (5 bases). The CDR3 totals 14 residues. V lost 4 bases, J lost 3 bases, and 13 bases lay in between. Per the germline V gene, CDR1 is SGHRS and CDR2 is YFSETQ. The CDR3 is CASSPEGSYTEAFF. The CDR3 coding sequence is TGCGCCAGCAGCCCGGAGGGGAGTTACACTGAAGCTTTCTTT.

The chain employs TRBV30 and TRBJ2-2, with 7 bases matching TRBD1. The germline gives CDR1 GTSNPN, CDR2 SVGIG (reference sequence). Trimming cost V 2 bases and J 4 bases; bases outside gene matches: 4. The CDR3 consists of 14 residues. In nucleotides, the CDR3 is TGTGCCTGGAGTCGACAGGGAAGCACCGGGGAGCTGTTTTTT. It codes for CAWSRQGSTGELFF.

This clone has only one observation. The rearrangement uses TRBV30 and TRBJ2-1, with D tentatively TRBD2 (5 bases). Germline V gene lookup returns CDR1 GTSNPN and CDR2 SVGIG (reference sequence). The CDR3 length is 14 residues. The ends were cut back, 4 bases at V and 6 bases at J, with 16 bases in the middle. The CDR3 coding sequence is TGTGCCTGGACGCCCCCCGCTAGCCTCAATGAGCAGTTCTTC. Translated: CAWTPPASLNEQFF.

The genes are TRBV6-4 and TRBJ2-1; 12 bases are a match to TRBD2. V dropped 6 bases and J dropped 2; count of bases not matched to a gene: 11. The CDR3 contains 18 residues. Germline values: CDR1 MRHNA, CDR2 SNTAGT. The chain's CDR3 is CASRATSGRSRTYNEQFF. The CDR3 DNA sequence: TGTGCCAGCAGGGCGACTAGCGGGAGATCAAGGACCTACAATGAGCAGTTCTTC.

CDR3 sequence: CASSFEGGHLSYEQYF. The CDR3 coding sequence is TGTGCCAGCAGCTTTGAAGGGGGACACCTCTCCTACGAGCAGTACTTC. The chain joins TRBV11-2 to TRBJ2-7; D might be TRBD1 (6 bases). Looked up from germline, CDR1 is SGHAT and CDR2 is FQNNGV. Trimming stripped 3 bases from V and 0 bases from J, with 15 bases between. The CDR3 is 16 residues long.

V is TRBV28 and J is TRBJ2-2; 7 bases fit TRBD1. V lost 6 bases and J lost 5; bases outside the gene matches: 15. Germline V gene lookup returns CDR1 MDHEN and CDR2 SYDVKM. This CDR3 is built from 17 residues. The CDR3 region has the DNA TGTGCCAGCAGCCTCGCCCCCGGGACAGAATATACCGGGGAGCTGTTTTTT. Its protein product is CASSLAPGTEYTGELFF.